The clone carrying this T cell receptor beta chain has at least ten counts. Its matching antigen is unknown. The data originate from a study of early T cells in non-severe SARS-CoV-2 infection. The study, taken as a whole, reports: Private and CD4 specificities were missed by VDJdb matching, skewed to anti-spike CD8.

TCRdb itself ran the 5' RACE reads through MiXCR, one entry per CDR3 protein. The sample has roughly 69,000 distinct CDR3 sequences, approximately 11% seen once; the top ten hold roughly 16%. The CDR3 has 12 amino acids. V lost 4 bases, J lost 0 bases, and 0 bases stayed unmatched. Germline V gene lookup returns CDR1 SQVTM and CDR2 ANQGSEA. This material consisted of whole blood, taken at baseline. The chain uses TRBV29-1 and TRBJ2-7; 7 bases are a match to TRBD2. This sequence was found in an adult who was a healthcare worker with PCR-confirmed SARS-CoV-2 infection or an uninfected control (not recorded which). CDR3 DNA sequence: TGCAGCGTTGGCGGGAGCTCCTACGAGCAGTACTTC. Translation: CSVGGSSYEQYF.